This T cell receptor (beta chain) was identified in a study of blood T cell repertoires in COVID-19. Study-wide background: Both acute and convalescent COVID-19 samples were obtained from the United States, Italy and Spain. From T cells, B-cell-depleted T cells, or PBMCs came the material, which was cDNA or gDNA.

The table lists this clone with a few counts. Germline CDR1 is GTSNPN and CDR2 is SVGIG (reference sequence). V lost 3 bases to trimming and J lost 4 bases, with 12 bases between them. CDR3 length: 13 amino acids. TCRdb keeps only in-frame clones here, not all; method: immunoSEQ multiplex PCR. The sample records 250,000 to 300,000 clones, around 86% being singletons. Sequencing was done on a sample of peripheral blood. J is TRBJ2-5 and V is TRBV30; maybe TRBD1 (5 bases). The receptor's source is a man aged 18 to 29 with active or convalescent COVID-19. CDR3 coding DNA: TGTGCCTGGAGCATGGGGCAGATAGAGACCCAGTACTTC. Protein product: CAWSMGQIETQYF.